These T cell receptor beta chains were read from a single sample in a study of technical replicates of blood from a few donors. TCRdb's copy holds only in-frame clones and misses some; the assay was immunoSEQ multiplex PCR. The sample contains tens of thousands of clones, about 98% of which appear only once. What was sequenced was T cells isolated from PBMCs. The receptor set was obtained from a human donor in good health. Each CDR3 is given with its conserved first and last residue. D genes are given only for firm matches. Size is omitted from some rows. Given values are once, few, many or a class for expanded clones.

TRBD1	TRBV5-1	NA	TRBJ1-2	CASSLGGQGAISGYTF	TGCGCCAGCAGCTTGGGGGGACAGGGGGCGATTAGTGGCTACACCTTC
TRBD2	TRBV5-6	NA	TRBJ2-1	CASSFGIAGGSNEQFF	TGTGCCAGCAGCTTTGGCATAGCGGGGGGGAGTAATGAGCAGTTCTTC
TRBD2	TRBV11-2	NA	TRBJ2-3	CASSLEASGSTDTQYF	TGTGCCAGCAGCTTAGAGGCTAGCGGCAGCACAGATACGCAGTATTTT
NA	TRBV27	NA	TRBJ2-7	CASSLGQGDSYEQYF	TGTGCCAGCAGTTTAGGTCAGGGTGACTCCTACGAGCAGTACTTC
TRBD1	TRBV6-6	NA	TRBJ1-4	CASSPADRGEKLFF	TGTGCCAGCAGCCCTGCGGACAGGGGTGAAAAACTGTTTTTT
NA	TRBV29-1	NA	TRBJ1-2	CSVFGLGGPQGYTF	TGCAGCGTTTTTGGCCTAGGGGGTCCGCAGGGCTACACCTTC
NA	TRBV30	NA	TRBJ2-3	CAWSVLLGLASGKAQYF	TGTGCCTGGAGTGTACTACTCGGCCTAGCGTCGGGAAAGGCGCAGTATTTT
NA	TRBV19	once	TRBJ1-1	CASSIGLSGQGIRNTEAFF	TGTGCCAGTAGTATAGGGCTTTCCGGGCAGGGGATTAGGAACACTGAAGCTTTCTTT
TRBD1	TRBV28	NA	TRBJ2-3	CASTLYRTGGKDTQYF	TGTGCCAGCACTCTCTACCGGACAGGGGGCAAAGATACGCAGTATTTT
TRBD2	TRBV2	NA	TRBJ2-2	CASSGGLAGELNTGELFF	TGTGCCAGCAGTGGAGGACTAGCGGGAGAGCTGAACACCGGGGAGCTGTTTTTT
TRBD2	TRBV4-1	NA	TRBJ2-1	CASSQVISGSNNEQFF	TGCGCCAGCAGCCAAGTGATTAGCGGGAGTAACAATGAGCAGTTCTTC
TRBD1	TRBV5-1	NA	TRBJ1-2	CASSLGTGGLYGYTF	TGCGCCAGCAGCTTGGGGACAGGGGGCCTCTATGGCTACACCTTC
TRBD1	TRBV11-2	NA	TRBJ1-6	CASSLAGTVSPLHF	TGTGCCAGCAGCTTAGCCGGGACAGTCTCACCCCTCCACTTT
NA	TRBV12-5	NA	TRBJ1-6	CASGFGESGGSPLHF	TGTGCTAGTGGTTTCGGGGAGTCGGGAGGTTCACCCCTCCACTTT
NA	TRBV5-5	NA	TRBJ1-5	CASGLDRMGQPQHF	TGTGCCAGCGGTTTGGACAGAATGGGTCAGCCCCAGCATTTT
TRBD1	TRBV5-1	once	TRBJ2-7	CASSLGPGQGRGSEQYF	TGCGCCAGCAGCTTGGGCCCGGGACAGGGAAGGGGTAGCGAGCAGTACTTC
TRBD1	TRBV10-3	once	TRBJ1-2	CAISEGTGNYGYTF	TGTGCCATCAGTGAGGGGACAGGGAACTATGGCTACACCTTC
NA	TRBV9	NA	TRBJ1-2	CASSAKYRTDFNYGYTF	TGTGCCAGCAGCGCGAAATATCGGACGGACTTTAACTATGGCTACACCTTC
NA	TRBV19	NA	TRBJ2-7	CASSQQGGPSYEQYF	TGTGCCAGTAGTCAACAGGGGGGGCCCTCCTACGAGCAGTACTTC
TRBD2	TRBV28	NA	TRBJ2-3	CASRRTSGRTDTQYF	TGTGCCAGCCGAAGGACTAGCGGTCGCACAGATACGCAGTATTTT
NA	TRBV5-1	once	TRBJ2-6	CASRRFRYNLSSGANVLTF	TGCGCCAGCAGAAGGTTCAGGTACAACCTCAGCTCTGGGGCCAACGTCCTGACTTTC
NA	TRBV6-6	once	TRBJ1-4	CASRSTGSRSEKLFF	TGTGCCAGCAGGTCTACAGGGTCTCGTAGTGAAAAACTGTTTTTT
NA	TRBV6-1	NA	TRBJ1-4	CASSDSGNEKLFF	TGTGCCAGCAGTGACTCGGGGAATGAAAAACTGTTTTTT
NA	TRBV21-1	NA	TRBJ1-6	CASSKWGRTGTNSPLHF	TGTGCCAGCAGCAAATGGGGTCGCACAGGGACTAATTCACCCCTCCACTTT
TRBD2	TRBV27	NA	TRBJ2-1	CASSFFGGSLYNEQFF	TGTGCCAGCAGTTTTTTCGGCGGGAGCCTCTACAATGAGCAGTTCTTC
TRBD1	TRBV14	NA	TRBJ1-1	CASSPQGVEAFF	TGTGCCAGCAGCCCCCAGGGGGTTGAAGCTTTCTTT
NA	TRBV5-1	NA	TRBJ2-1	CASSFRDIYNEQFF	TGCGCCAGCAGCTTTCGGGACATCTACAATGAGCAGTTCTTC
TRBD2	TRBV9	NA	TRBJ2-3	CASSPGAGLAADTQYF	TGTGCCAGCAGCCCCGGAGCGGGATTGGCGGCAGATACGCAGTATTTT
NA	TRBV4-1	NA	TRBJ2-2	CASSPALRQLTGELFF	TGCGCCAGCAGCCCAGCTCTAAGACAGCTCACCGGGGAGCTGTTTTTT
TRBD1	TRBV19	once	TRBJ2-1	CASSIGRTGAGGEQFF	TGTGCCAGTAGTATAGGTCGGACAGGGGCTGGGGGGGAGCAGTTCTTC
TRBD1	TRBV6-1	NA	TRBJ1-1	CASSEEGQAILNTEAFF	TGTGCCAGCAGTGAAGAAGGACAGGCAATTTTGAACACTGAAGCTTTCTTT
NA	TRBV5-1	once	TRBJ2-7	CASSLTSDSPREQYF	TGCGCCAGCAGCTTGACCTCGGACAGCCCAAGAGAGCAGTACTTC
NA	TRBV12-5	once	TRBJ1-2	CAATGHPLNYGYTF	TGTGCTGCAACTGGTCATCCTCTGAACTATGGCTACACCTTC
NA	TRBV28	NA	TRBJ1-2	CASSLSRQSYTF	TGTGCCAGCAGTTTGTCACGACAGTCATACACCTTC
NA	TRBV11-2	NA	TRBJ1-2	CASSLATGSLYGYTF	TGTGCCAGCAGCTTAGCAACAGGCTCTCTCTATGGCTACACCTTC
NA	TRBV19	NA	TRBJ2-5	CASRKVAGGETQYF	TGTGCCAGTAGGAAGGTAGCCGGAGGGGAGACCCAGTACTTC
TRBD1	TRBV5-6	NA	TRBJ1-1	CASSLGGTGGKAFF	TGTGCCAGCAGCCTGGGGGGGACAGGGGGGAAAGCTTTCTTT
NA	TRBV6-5	NA	TRBJ2-5	CASSYSAAPMAQYF	TGTGCCAGCAGTTACTCCGCGGCCCCCATGGCCCAGTACTTC
TRBD1	TRBV4-1	once	TRBJ2-1	CASSLRQDRGNEQFF	TGCGCCAGCAGCCTAAGGCAGGACAGGGGGAATGAGCAGTTCTTC
NA	TRBV19	NA	TRBJ1-1	CASRDGTGPTEAFF	TGTGCCAGTAGAGACGGGACTGGACCCACTGAAGCTTTCTTT
NA	TRBV30	NA	TRBJ1-2	CAWSREFYGYTF	TGTGCCTGGAGTAGAGAGTTCTATGGCTACACCTTC
TRBD1	TRBV7-9	NA	TRBJ2-1	CASSLTRDRGTYNEQFF	TGTGCCAGCAGCTTAACCCGGGACAGGGGGACCTACAATGAGCAGTTCTTC
NA	TRBV7-2	NA	TRBJ1-5	CASSLYYQPQHF	TGTGCCAGCAGCTTATACTATCAGCCCCAGCATTTT
NA	TRBV4-1	few	TRBJ2-1	CASSQVINEQFF	TGCGCCAGCAGCCAAGTTATTAATGAGCAGTTCTTC
NA	TRBV2	NA	TRBJ1-5	CASSPRRKSQPQHF	TGTGCCAGCAGCCCCCGGAGAAAGAGTCAGCCCCAGCATTTT
NA	TRBV10-1	NA	TRBJ2-7	CASSDTRGYEQYF	TGCGCCAGCAGTGATACCAGAGGGTACGAGCAGTACTTC
NA	TRBV5-1	NA	TRBJ2-5	CASSAPTGSQETQYF	TGCGCCAGCAGCGCCCCGACAGGATCGCAAGAGACCCAGTACTTC
NA	TRBV11-2	once	TRBJ2-7	CASSFAQSYEQYF	TGTGCCAGCAGCTTCGCACAGTCCTACGAGCAGTACTTC
NA	TRBV6-5	NA	TRBJ1-2	CASRSRRLYGYTF	TGTGCCAGCAGGTCTCGACGACTCTATGGCTACACCTTC
TRBD1	TRBV29-1	NA	TRBJ1-1	CSVYPGQGSLEAFF	TGCAGCGTTTATCCGGGACAGGGGTCACTTGAAGCTTTCTTT
TRBD2	TRBV7-2	NA	TRBJ2-7	CASSKWTSGASYEQYF	TGTGCCAGCAGCAAATGGACTAGCGGGGCTTCCTACGAGCAGTACTTC
NA	TRBV7-9	NA	TRBJ1-4	CASSLVVLTEKLFF	TGTGCCAGCAGCTTAGTGGTCCTAACGGAAAAACTGTTTTTT
NA	TRBV5-4	once	TRBJ2-3	CASTERDTQYF	TGTGCCAGCACCGAGCGGGATACGCAGTATTTT
TRBD1	TRBV10-1	NA	TRBJ1-4	CASRDREGEKLFF	TGCGCCAGCCGGGACAGGGAGGGAGAAAAACTGTTTTTT
TRBD2	TRBV27	NA	TRBJ2-1	CASTSGGNEQFF	TGTGCCAGTACTAGCGGGGGAAATGAGCAGTTCTTC
TRBD1	TRBV30	NA	TRBJ1-6	CAWSFGTADSPLHF	TGTGCCTGGAGTTTCGGGACAGCTGATTCACCCCTCCACTTT
TRBD2	TRBV15	NA	TRBJ2-7	CATSRGVGRVAYEQYF	TGTGCCACCAGCAGAGGGGTCGGGAGGGTTGCCTACGAGCAGTACTTC